Sequencing of this T cell receptor beta chain was carried out in a study of cytomegalovirus exposure and HLA in healthy donors. Across the whole study: A prior study identified 117 million unique TCR beta sequences from about 180 million T cells.

Primers: 60 Vbeta forward and 13 Jbeta reverse. Profiling relied on immunoSEQ multiplex PCR, and the TCRdb table lists in-frame clones only, not all of them. The table includes more than 150,000 clones, about 80% detected once. Per germline, CDR1 SGHTA and CDR2 FQGTGA. V was trimmed by 0 bases and J by 5 bases, leaving 4 bases between them. This CDR3 has 12 residues. The sample taken for sequencing was PBMCs. This TCR was sampled from a man aged 35-49 years in good health and CMV-seronegative. The V gene is TRBV7-3, the J gene TRBJ2-5; D unclear. The CDR3 reads CASSLTAETQYF. DNA of the CDR3: TGTGCCAGCAGCTTAACCGCGGAGACCCAGTACTTC.